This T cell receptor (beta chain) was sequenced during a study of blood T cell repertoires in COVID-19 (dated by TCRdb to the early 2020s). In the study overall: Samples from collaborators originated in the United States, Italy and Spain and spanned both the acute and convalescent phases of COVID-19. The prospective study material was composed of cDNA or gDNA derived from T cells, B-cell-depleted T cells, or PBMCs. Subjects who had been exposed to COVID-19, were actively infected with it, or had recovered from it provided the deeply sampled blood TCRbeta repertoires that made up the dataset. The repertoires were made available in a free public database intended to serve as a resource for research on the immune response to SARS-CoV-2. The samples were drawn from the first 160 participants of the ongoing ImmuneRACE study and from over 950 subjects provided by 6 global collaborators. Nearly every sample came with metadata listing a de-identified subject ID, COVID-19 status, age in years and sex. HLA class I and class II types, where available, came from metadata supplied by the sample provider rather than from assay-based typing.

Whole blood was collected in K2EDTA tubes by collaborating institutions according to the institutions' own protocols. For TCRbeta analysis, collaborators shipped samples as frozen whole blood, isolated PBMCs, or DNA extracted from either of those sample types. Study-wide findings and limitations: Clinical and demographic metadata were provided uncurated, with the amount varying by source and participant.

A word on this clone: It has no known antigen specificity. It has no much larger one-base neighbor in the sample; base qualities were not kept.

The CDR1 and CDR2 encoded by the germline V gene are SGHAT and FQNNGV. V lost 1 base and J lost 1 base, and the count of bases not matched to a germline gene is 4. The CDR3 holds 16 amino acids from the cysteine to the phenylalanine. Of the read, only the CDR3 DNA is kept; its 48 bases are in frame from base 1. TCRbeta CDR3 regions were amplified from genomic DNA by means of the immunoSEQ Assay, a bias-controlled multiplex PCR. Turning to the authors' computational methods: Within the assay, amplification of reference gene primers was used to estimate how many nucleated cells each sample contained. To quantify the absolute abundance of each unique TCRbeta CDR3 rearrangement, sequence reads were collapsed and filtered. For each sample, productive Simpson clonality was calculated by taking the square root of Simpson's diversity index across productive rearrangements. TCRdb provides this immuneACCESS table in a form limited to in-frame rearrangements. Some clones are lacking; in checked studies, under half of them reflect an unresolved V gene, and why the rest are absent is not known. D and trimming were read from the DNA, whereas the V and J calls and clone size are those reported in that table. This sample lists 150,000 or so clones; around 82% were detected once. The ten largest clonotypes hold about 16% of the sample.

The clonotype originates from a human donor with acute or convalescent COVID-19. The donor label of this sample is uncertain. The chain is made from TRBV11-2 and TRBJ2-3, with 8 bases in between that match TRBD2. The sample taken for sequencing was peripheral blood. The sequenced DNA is TGTGCCAGCAGCTTAGTTGTCGGGGGGGGCACAGATACGCAGTATTTT. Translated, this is CASSLVVGGGTDTQYF.